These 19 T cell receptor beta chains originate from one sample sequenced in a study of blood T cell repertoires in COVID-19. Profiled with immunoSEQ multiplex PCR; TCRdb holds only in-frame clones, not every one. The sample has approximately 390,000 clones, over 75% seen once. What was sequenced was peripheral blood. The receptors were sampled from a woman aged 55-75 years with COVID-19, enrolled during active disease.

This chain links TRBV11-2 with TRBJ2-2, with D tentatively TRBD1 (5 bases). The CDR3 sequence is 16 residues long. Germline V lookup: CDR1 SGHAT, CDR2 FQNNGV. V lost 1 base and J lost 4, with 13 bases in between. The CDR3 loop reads CASSLVGRESTGELFF. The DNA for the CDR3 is TGTGCCAGCAGCTTAGTGGGCAGGGAAAGCACCGGGGAGCTGTTTTTT.

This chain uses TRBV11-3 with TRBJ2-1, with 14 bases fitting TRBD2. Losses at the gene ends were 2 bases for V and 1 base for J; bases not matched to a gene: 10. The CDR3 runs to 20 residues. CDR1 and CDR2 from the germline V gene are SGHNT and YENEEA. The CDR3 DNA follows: TGTGCCAGCAGCTTACGCCAGGGACTAGCGGGGGCTTTTTCCTACAATGAGCAGTTCTTC. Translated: CASSLRQGLAGAFSYNEQFF.

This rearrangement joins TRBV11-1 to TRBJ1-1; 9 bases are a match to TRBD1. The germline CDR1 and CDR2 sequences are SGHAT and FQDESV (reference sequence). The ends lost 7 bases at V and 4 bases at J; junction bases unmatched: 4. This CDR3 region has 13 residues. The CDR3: CASTRDRVTEAFF. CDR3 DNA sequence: TGTGCCAGCACAAGGGACAGGGTCACTGAAGCTTTCTTT.

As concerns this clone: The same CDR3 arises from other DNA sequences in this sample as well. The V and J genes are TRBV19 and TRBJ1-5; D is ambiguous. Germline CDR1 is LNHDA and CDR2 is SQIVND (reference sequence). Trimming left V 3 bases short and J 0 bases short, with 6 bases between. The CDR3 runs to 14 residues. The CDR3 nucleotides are TGTGCCAGTAGTATCAGAGGTAGCAATCAGCCCCAGCATTTT. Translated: CASSIRGSNQPQHF.

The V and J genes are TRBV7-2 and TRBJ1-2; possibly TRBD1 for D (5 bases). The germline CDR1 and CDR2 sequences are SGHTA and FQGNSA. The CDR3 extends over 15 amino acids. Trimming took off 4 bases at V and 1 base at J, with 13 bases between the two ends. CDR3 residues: CASSSRRQSNYGYTF. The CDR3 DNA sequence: TGTGCCAGCAGCTCCCGGAGACAGAGTAACTATGGCTACACCTTC.

CDR3 loop: CASSTDRDNIQYF. As DNA, the CDR3 is TGTGCCAGCAGCACCGACAGGGACAACATTCAGTACTTC. This chain links TRBV11-2 with TRBJ2-4; 7 bases agree with TRBD1. Losses at the gene ends were 5 bases for V and 7 bases for J; bases not matched to a gene: 5. The germline CDR1 and CDR2 sequences are SGHAT and FQNNGV. This CDR3 spans 13 amino acids.

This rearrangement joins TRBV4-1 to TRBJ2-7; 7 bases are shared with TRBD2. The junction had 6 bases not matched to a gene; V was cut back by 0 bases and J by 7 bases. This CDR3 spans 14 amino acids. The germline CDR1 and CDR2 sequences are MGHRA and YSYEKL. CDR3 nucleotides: TGCGCCAGCAGCCAAGACGGCGGGGGTTGGGAGCAGTACTTC. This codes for CASSQDGGGWEQYF.

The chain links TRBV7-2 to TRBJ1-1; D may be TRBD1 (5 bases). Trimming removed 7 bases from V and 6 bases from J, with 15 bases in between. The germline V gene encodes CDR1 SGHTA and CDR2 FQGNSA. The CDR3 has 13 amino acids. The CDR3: CASNRRGGSEAFF. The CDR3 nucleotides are TGTGCCAGCAACAGGCGGGGGGGATCTGAAGCTTTCTTT.

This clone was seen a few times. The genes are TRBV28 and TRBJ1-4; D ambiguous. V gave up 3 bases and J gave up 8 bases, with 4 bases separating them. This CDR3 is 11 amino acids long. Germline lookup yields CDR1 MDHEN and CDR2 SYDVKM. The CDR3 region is CASSFIEKLFF. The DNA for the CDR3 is TGTGCCAGCAGTTTTATAGAAAAACTGTTTTTT.

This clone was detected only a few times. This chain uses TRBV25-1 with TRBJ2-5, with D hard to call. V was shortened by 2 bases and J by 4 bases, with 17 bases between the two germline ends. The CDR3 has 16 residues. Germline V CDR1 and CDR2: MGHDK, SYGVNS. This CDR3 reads CASSELAQISGETQYF. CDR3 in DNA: TGTGCCAGCAGTGAACTCGCGCAGATATCAGGAGAGACCCAGTACTTC.

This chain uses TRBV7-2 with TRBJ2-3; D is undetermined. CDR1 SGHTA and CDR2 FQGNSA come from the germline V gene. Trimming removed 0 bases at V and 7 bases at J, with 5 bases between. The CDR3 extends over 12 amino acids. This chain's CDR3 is CASSLAPYTQYF. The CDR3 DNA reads TGTGCCAGCAGCTTAGCCCCCTATACGCAGTATTTT.

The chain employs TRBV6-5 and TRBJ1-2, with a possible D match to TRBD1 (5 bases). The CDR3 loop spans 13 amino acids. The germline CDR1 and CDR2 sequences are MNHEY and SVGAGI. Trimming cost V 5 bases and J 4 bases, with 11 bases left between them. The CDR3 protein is CASSPGGVYGYTF. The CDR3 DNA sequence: TGTGCCAGCAGTCCCGGGGGTGTCTATGGCTACACCTTC.

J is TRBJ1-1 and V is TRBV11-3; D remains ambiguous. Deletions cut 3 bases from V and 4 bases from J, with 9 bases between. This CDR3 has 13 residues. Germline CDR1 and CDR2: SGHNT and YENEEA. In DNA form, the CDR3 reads TGTGCCAGCAGCTTTCTGAGCGGCACTGAAGCTTTCTTT. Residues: CASSFLSGTEAFF.

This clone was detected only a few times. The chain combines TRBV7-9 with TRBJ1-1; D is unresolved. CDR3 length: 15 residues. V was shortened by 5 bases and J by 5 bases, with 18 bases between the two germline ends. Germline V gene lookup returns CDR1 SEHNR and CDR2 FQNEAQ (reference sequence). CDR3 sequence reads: CASSVSPAGKTEAFF. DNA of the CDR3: TGTGCCAGCAGCGTAAGCCCGGCGGGCAAAACTGAAGCTTTCTTT.

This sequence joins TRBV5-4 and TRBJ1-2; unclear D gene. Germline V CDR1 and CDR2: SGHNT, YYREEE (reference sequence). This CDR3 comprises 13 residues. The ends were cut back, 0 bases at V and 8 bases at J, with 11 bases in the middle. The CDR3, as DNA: TGTGCCAGCAGCTTGGAGAGGGAACGGGGCTACACCTTC. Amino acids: CASSLERERGYTF.

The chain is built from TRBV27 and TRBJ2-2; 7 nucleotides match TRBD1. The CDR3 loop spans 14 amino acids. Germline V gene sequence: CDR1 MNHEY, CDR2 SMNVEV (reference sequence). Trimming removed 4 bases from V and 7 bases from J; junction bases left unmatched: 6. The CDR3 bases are TGTGCCAGCAGTTCCTACAGGGGAGTCGGGGAGCTGTTTTTT. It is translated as CASSSYRGVGELFF.

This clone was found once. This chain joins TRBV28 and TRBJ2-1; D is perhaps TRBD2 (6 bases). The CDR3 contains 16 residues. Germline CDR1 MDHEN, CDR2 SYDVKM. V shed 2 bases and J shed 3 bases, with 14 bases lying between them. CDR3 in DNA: TGTGCCAGCAGTTTAAGGGGCGCGGGGAACTACAATGAGCAGTTCTTC. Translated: CASSLRGAGNYNEQFF.

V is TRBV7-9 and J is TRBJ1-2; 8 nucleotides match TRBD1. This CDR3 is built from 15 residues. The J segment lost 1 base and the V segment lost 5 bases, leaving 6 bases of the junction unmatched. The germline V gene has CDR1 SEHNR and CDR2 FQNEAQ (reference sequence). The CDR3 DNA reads TGTGCCAGCAGCCGTGGGACAGGCCTTAACTATGGCTACACCTTC. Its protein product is CASSRGTGLNYGYTF.

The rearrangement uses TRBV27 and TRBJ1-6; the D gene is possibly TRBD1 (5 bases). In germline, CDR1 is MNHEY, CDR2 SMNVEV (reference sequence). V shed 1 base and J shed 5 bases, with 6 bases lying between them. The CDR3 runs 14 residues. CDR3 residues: CASSLWGDNSPLHF. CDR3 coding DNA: TGTGCCAGCAGTTTATGGGGGGATAATTCACCCCTCCACTTT.